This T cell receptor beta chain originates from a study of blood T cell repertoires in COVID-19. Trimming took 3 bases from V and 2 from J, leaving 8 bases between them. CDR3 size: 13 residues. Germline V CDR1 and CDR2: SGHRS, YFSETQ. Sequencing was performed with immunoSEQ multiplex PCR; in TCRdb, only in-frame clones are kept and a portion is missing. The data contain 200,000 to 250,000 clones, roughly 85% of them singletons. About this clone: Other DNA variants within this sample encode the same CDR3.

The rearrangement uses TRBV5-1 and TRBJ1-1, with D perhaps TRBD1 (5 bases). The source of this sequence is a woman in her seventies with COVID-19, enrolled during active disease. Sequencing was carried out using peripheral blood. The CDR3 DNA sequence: TGCGCCAGCAGCTCTCAGGGAAACACTGAAGCTTTCTTT. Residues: CASSSQGNTEAFF.